These T cell receptor beta chains were read from a single sample in a study of T cells in localized non-small cell lung cancer. Some clones are missing from TCRdb's copy, which holds only in-frame ones; the method was immunoSEQ multiplex PCR. The table records fewer than 20,000 clones, around 89% of them present only once. The sequenced sample was peripheral blood, obtained before any cancer treatment. These receptors came from a female donor older than 55 with stage III squamous cell lung carcinoma. Each CDR3 is given with its conserved first and last residue. D genes are given only for firm matches. The listing skips clone size in some rows; elsewhere it reads once, few, many or a size class.

clone size | J gene | D gene | V gene | CDR3 DNA | CDR3 protein
- | TRBJ1-5 | - | TRBV30 | TGTGCCTGGAGTTCGTCCGGTTTTCAGCCCCAGCATTTT | CAWSSSGFQPQHF
- | TRBJ1-1 | TRBD1 | TRBV10-2 | TGCGCCAGCAGTCCGGACAGGATGAACACTGAAGCTTTCTTT | CASSPDRMNTEAFF
- | TRBJ2-6 | TRBD2 | TRBV19 | TGTGCCAGTAGTATGGCGGGGAGGGACTACTCTGGGGCCAACGTCCTGACTTTC | CASSMAGRDYSGANVLTF
- | TRBJ1-1 | - | TRBV11-3 | TGTGCCAGCAGTTCGGGCGCGACGAACACTGAAGCTTTCTTT | CASSSGATNTEAFF
once | TRBJ1-2 | TRBD1 | TRBV15 | TGTGCCACCAGCAGAGATACGGGACAGGGCTATGGCTACACCTTC | CATSRDTGQGYGYTF
- | TRBJ2-2 | - | TRBV29-1 | TGCAGCGTGTACAGGGATTCCGGGGAGCTGTTTTTT | CSVYRDSGELFF
- | TRBJ2-1 | - | TRBV10-3 | TGTGCCATCAGTGAGGGAGACGCCTACAATGAGCAGTTCTTC | CAISEGDAYNEQFF
- | TRBJ1-2 | TRBD1 | TRBV7-2 | TGTGCCAGCAGCACGACAGGGAACTATGGCTACACCTTC | CASSTTGNYGYTF
- | TRBJ1-1 | - | TRBV7-9 | TGTGCCAGCAGCACCGAGATCCCGAGAGCTTTCTTT | CASSTEIPRAFF
- | TRBJ2-7 | - | TRBV7-9 | TGTGCCAGCAGCCCATGGACAGCTAACTACGAGCAGTACTTC | CASSPWTANYEQYF
- | TRBJ1-2 | TRBD1 | TRBV5-1 | TGCGCCAGCAGCGTAACAGGGGGCATCGATGGCTACACCTTC | CASSVTGGIDGYTF
- | TRBJ2-1 | TRBD2 | TRBV5-4 | TGTGCCAGCAGCTCTGGACTAGCGGAATACAATGAGCAGTTCTTC | CASSSGLAEYNEQFF
- | TRBJ1-2 | - | TRBV13 | TGTGCCAGCAGCTTATCGGACCTCGCCGGCTATGGCTACACCTTC | CASSLSDLAGYGYTF
once | TRBJ2-2 | TRBD2 | TRBV14 | TGTGCCAGCAGCCAACAAATAGCGGGCTTTGGGACCGGGGAGCTGTTTTTT | CASSQQIAGFGTGELFF
- | TRBJ2-3 | - | TRBV9 | TGTGCCAGCAGCACTGGGACCCCAAGCACAGATACGCAGTATTTT | CASSTGTPSTDTQYF
few | TRBJ2-7 | TRBD2 | TRBV28 | TGTGCCAGCAGTTCCACGGGGGAGGGCCGCTCCTACGAGCAGTACTTC | CASSSTGEGRSYEQYF
- | TRBJ2-2 | - | TRBV19 | TGTGCCAGTAAATCCCTACAAGAGAACGGGGAGCTGTTTTTT | CASKSLQENGELFF
- | TRBJ2-6 | - | TRBV5-3 | TGTGCCAGATGTGGTCGAGGTGAACAAAGTCGGGCCAACGTCCTGACTTTC | CARCGRGEQSRANVLTF
- | TRBJ2-2 | - | TRBV6-6 | TGTGCCAGCAGTTCCGCCGGGGCGACCACCGGGGAGCTGTTTTTT | CASSSAGATTGELFF
- | TRBJ2-7 | TRBD1 | TRBV18 | TGTGCCAGCTCTCTCGGGACAGGACCCGTCCTCTCCTACGAGCAGTACTTC | CASSLGTGPVLSYEQYF
- | TRBJ2-5 | - | TRBV5-5 | TGTGCCAGCAGCCGGTCGTTCGGGGCGACCCAGTACTTC | CASSRSFGATQYF
- | TRBJ2-5 | - | TRBV6-5 | TGTGCCAGCAGCCTTATTTTTTCTATACAAGAGACCCAGTACTTC | CASSLIFSIQETQYF
- | TRBJ2-7 | - | TRBV10-3 | TGTGCCATCGCCAGGACAGCCAGCTCCTACGAGCAGTACTTC | CAIARTASSYEQYF
- | TRBJ2-1 | TRBD2 | TRBV5-1 | TGCGCCAGCAGCTTGGTTAGCGGGTCTTACAATGAGCAGTTCTTC | CASSLVSGSYNEQFF
- | TRBJ1-6 | TRBD1 | TRBV16 | TGTGCCAGCAGCCAATCGGGACAGGGTAATTCACCCCTCCACTTT | CASSQSGQGNSPLHF
- | TRBJ2-2 | - | TRBV28 | TGTGCCAGCAGTGTCCGGGAGAGGGACACCGGGGAGCTGTTTTTT | CASSVRERDTGELFF
- | TRBJ2-7 | - | TRBV6-6 | TGTGCCAGCAGGCCCGGGAGCACCTACGAGCAGTACTTC | CASRPGSTYEQYF
once | TRBJ1-5 | - | TRBV6-1 | TGTGCCAGCAGTGAGGAGGTGAAGCCCCAGCATTTT | CASSEEVKPQHF
- | TRBJ2-5 | - | TRBV29-1 | TGCAGCGTCACACAGGGTGGGGAGACCCAGTACTTC | CSVTQGGETQYF
- | TRBJ2-3 | TRBD2 | TRBV2 | TGTGCCAGCAAACCTCTAGCGGTCTCCCGGGGAGATACGCAGTATTTT | CASKPLAVSRGDTQYF
once | TRBJ2-5 | - | TRBV9 | TGTGCCAGCAGCGTAGGTGGCACCACAGAGACCCAGTACTTC | CASSVGGTTETQYF
- | TRBJ1-1 | TRBD1 | TRBV6-5 | TGTGCCAGCAGTTACTCGAACAGGGGGGGAAAACGCGGAGCTTTCTTT | CASSYSNRGGKRGAFF